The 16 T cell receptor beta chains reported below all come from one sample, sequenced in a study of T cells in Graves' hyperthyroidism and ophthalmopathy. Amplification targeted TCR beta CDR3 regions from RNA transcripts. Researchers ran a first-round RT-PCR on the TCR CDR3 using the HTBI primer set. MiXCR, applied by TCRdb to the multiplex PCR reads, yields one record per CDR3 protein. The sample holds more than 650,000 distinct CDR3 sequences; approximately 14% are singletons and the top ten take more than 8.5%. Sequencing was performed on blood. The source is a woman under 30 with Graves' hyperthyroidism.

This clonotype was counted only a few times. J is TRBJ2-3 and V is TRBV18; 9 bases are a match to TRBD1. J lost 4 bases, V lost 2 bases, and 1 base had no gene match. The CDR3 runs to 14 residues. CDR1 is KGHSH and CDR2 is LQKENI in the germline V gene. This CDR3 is CASSPRTGADTQYF. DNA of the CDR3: TGTGCCAGCTCACCAAGGACAGGGGCAGATACGCAGTATTTT.

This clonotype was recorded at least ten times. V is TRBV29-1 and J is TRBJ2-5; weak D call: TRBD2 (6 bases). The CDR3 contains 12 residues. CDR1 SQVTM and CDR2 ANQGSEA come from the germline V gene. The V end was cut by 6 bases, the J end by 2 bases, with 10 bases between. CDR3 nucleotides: TGCAGCGTCGGGGGACCTCAAGAGACCCAGTACTTC. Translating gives CSVGGPQETQYF.

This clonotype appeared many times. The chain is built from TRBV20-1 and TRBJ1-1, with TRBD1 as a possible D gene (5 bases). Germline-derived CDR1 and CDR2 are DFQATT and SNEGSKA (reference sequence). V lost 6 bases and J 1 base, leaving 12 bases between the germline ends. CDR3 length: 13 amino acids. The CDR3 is CSAMGQGNTEAFF. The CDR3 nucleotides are TGCAGTGCCATGGGGCAGGGGAACACTGAAGCTTTCTTT.

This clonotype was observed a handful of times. The CDR3 reads CSVMTGAYQPQHF. The DNA of the CDR3 is TGCAGCGTTATGACAGGGGCTTATCAGCCCCAGCATTTT. J is TRBJ1-5 and V is TRBV29-1, with 8 bases lining up with TRBD1. Trimming at V came to 5 bases and at J to 5 bases, leaving 5 bases not matched to a gene. The CDR3 sequence is 13 residues long. In germline, CDR1 is SQVTM, CDR2 ANQGSEA. The entire variable domain, with the rest obtained from reference TRBV29-1 and TRBJ1-5, is as follows: SAVISQKPSRDICQRGTSLTIQCQVDSQVTMMFWYRQQPGQSLTLIATANQGSEATYESGFVIDKFPISRPNLTFSTLTVSNMSPEDSSIYLCSVMTGAYQPQHFGDGTRLSIL.

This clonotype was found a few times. The CDR3 DNA follows: TGTGCCAGCAGACCCCAACTCACCGGGCTCGACTCCTACAATGAGCAGTTCTTC. It codes for CASRPQLTGLDSYNEQFF. This chain uses TRBV25-1 with TRBJ2-1; D ambiguous. The CDR3 totals 18 residues. V lost 6 bases to trimming and J lost 0 bases, with 21 bases between them. Germline V gives CDR1 MGHDK, CDR2 SYGVNS. The complete variable domain, with remaining parts taken from reference TRBV25-1 and TRBJ2-1, reads EADIYQTPRYLVIGTGKKITLECSQTMGHDKMYWYQQDPGMELHLIHYSYGVNSTEKGDLSSESTVSRIRTEHFPLTLESARPSHTSQYLCASRPQLTGLDSYNEQFFGPGTRLTVL.

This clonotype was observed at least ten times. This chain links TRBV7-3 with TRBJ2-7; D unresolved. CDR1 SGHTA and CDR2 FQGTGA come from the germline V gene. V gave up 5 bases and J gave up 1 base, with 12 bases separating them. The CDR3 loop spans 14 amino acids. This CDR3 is CASSVDGWSYEQYF. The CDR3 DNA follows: TGTGCCAGCAGCGTGGACGGATGGTCCTACGAGCAGTACTTC.

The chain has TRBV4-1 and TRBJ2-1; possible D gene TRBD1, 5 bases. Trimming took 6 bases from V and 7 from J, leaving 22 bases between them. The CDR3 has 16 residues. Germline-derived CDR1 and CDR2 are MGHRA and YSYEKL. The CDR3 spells CASRSGQGKKGNEQFF. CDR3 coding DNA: TGCGCCAGCAGATCGGGTCAGGGAAAAAAGGGTAATGAGCAGTTCTTC.

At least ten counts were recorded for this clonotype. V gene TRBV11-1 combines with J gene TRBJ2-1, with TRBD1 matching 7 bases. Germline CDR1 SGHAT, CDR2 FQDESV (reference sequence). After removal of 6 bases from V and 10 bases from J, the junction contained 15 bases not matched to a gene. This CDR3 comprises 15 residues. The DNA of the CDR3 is TGTGCCAGCAGACCTAACAGGGGTCCGATCGGGGAGCAGTTCTTC. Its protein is CASRPNRGPIGEQFF. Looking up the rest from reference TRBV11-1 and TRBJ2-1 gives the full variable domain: EAEVAQSPRYKITEKSQAVAFWCDPISGHATLYWYRQILGQGPELLVQFQDESVVDDSQLPKDRFSAERLKGVDSTLKIQPAELGDSAMYLCASRPNRGPIGEQFFGPGTRLTVL.

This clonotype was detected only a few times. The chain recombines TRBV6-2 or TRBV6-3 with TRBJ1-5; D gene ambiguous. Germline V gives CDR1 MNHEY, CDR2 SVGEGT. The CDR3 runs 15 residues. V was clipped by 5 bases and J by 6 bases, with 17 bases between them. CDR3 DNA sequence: TGTGCCAGCAGTCCAGGACCGAGCATAGGTCAGCCCCAGCATTTT. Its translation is CASSPGPSIGQPQHF.

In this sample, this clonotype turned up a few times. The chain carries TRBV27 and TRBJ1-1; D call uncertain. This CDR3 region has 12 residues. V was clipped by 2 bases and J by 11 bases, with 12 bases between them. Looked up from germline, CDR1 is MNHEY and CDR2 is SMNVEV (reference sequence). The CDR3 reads CASSLTTGEAFF. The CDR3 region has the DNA TGTGCCAGCAGTTTAACAACGGGTGAGGCTTTCTTT.

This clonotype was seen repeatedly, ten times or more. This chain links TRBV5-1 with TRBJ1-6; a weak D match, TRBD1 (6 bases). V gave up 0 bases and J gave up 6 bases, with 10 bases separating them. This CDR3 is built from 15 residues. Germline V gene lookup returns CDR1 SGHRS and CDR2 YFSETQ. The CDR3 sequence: CASSLDGQLNSPLHF. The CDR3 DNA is TGCGCCAGCAGCTTGGACGGACAGCTTAATTCACCCCTCCACTTT.

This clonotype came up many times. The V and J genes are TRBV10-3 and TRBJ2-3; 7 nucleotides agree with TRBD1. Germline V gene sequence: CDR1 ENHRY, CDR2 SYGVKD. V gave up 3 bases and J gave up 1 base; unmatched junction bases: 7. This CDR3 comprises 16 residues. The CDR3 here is CAISDPRQGRTDTQYF. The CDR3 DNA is TGTGCCATCAGTGACCCGAGACAGGGCCGCACAGATACGCAGTATTTT.

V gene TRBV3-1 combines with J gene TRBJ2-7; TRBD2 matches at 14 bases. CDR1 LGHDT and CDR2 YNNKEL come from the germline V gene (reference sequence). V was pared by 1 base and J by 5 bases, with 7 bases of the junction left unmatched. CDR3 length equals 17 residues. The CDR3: CASSQAGLAGGLDEQYF. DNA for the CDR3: TGTGCCAGCAGCCAAGCTGGACTAGCGGGAGGACTAGACGAGCAGTACTTC.

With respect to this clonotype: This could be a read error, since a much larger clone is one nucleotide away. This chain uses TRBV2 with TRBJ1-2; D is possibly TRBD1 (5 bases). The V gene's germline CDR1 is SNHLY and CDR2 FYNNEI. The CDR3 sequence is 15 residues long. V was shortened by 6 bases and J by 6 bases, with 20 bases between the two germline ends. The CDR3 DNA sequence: TGTGCCAGCAGGCCCCCCGGGGGGGGGGACCATGGCTACACCTTC. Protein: CASRPPGGGDHGYTF.

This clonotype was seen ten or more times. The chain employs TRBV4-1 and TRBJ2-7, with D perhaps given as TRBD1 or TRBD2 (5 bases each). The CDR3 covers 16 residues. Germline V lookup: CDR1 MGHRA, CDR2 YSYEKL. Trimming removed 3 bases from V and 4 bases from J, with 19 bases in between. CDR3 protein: CASSQATSGPQYEQYF. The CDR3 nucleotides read TGCGCCAGCAGCCAGGCCACCTCGGGGCCCCAATACGAGCAGTACTTC.

In nucleotides, the CDR3 is TGTGCCAGCAGTTTTGGGCACCCCGAAGCTTTCTTT. Its translation: CASSFGHPEAFF. The chain is built from TRBV12-3 or TRBV12-4 and TRBJ1-1; D call uncertain. V was trimmed by 3 bases and J by 8 bases, leaving 10 bases between them. This CDR3 spans 12 amino acids.